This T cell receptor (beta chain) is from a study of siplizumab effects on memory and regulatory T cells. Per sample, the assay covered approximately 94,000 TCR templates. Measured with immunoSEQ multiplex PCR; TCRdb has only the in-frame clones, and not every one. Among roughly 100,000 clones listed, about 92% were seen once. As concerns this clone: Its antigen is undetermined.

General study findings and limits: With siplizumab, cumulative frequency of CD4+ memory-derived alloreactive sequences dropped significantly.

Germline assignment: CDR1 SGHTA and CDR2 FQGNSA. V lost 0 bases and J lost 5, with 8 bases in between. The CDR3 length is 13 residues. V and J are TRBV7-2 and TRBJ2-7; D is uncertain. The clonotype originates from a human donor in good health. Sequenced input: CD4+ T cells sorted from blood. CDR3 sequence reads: CASSLAVFHEQYF. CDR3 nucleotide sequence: TGTGCCAGCAGCTTAGCCGTTTTCCACGAGCAGTACTTC. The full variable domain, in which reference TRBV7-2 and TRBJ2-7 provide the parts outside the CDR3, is GAGVSQSPSNKVTEKGKDVELRCDPISGHTALYWYRQSLGQGLEFLIYFQGNSAPDKSGLPSDRFSAERTGGSVSTLTIQRTQQEDSAVYLCASSLAVFHEQYFGPGTRLTVT.